One and the same sample provided the 29 T cell receptor beta chains below, sequenced in a study of early T cells in non-severe SARS-CoV-2 infection (dated by TCRdb to the early 2020s). Library preparation employed 5' RACE. The instrument given in TCRdb is NextSeq 500. Using fastp trimming at Q25 and MiXCR clonotype assembly, TCRdb reanalyzed the public sequencing data and kept in-frame beta chains. Each CDR3 protein gets just one entry, which takes the most common genes and DNA from the rows behind it. This sample is represented by about 70,000 distinct CDR3 sequences; 10% to 12% of them were singletons. The ten largest clones add up to over 3.5% of the sample. What was sequenced was whole blood. The receptors originated from an adult who was a healthcare worker with PCR-confirmed SARS-CoV-2 infection or an uninfected control (not recorded which).

This clonotype was detected only a few times. V is TRBV29-1 and J is TRBJ2-7, with unresolved D. Deletions cut 4 bases from V and 2 bases from J, with 18 bases between. Germline CDR1 and CDR2: SQVTM and ANQGSEA. CDR3 length: 15 residues. CDR3 DNA: TGCAGCGTTGGGTCTTATCAGGCCGGAACCTACGAGCAGTACTTC. This codes for CSVGSYQAGTYEQYF.

This clonotype occurred a few times. The chain uses TRBV21-1 and TRBJ2-7; TRBD2 reflects the table's D call only, with no check against the DNA. TRBV21-1 is assigned pseudogene status. The CDR3 is 14 amino acids. Here the CDR3 reads CASSKAEVRYEQYF. The CDR3 nucleotides read TGTGCCAGCAGCAAAGCAGAAGTCCGCTACGAGCAGTACTTC.

The chain combines TRBV20-1 with TRBJ2-3, with a weak D call TRBD2 (6 bases). The germline gives CDR1 DFQATT, CDR2 SNEGSKA (reference sequence). Trimming removed 0 bases at V and 6 bases at J, with 10 bases between. The CDR3 loop spans 13 amino acids. The CDR3 bases are TGCAGTGCTAGAGAGTCTAGCGCTGATACGCAGTATTTT. As protein: CSARESSADTQYF.

This clonotype was recorded at least ten times. This rearrangement joins TRBV7-2 to TRBJ1-2; no reliable D call. The CDR3 is 15 amino acids. Trimming removed 0 bases from V and 5 bases from J, with 13 bases in between. Germline loops: CDR1 SGHTA, CDR2 FQGNSA. Here the CDR3 reads CASSLALAGSYGYTF. DNA of the CDR3: TGTGCCAGCAGCTTAGCGCTTGCGGGTTCTTATGGCTACACCTTC.

This clonotype was observed a few times. The chain recombines TRBV11-2 with TRBJ2-5, with D tentatively TRBD2 (5 bases). The CDR3 consists of 14 residues. The V and J ends lost 3 bases and 4 bases respectively, with 12 bases between them. Looked up from germline, CDR1 is SGHAT and CDR2 is FQNNGV. This CDR3 reads CASSFSGVVETQYF. The DNA of the CDR3 is TGTGCCAGCAGCTTCAGCGGAGTGGTAGAGACCCAGTACTTC.

The chain carries TRBV10-2 and TRBJ1-1; D unresolved. The CDR3 has 14 amino acids. V was shortened by 2 bases and J by 5 bases, with 12 bases between the two germline ends. The germline V gene has CDR1 WSHSY and CDR2 SAAADI. The DNA for the CDR3 is TGCGCCAGCAGTGAGGAGATAGGGTGGACTGAAGCTTTCTTT. The encoded protein is CASSEEIGWTEAFF.

The V and J genes are TRBV11-2 and TRBJ1-1; D remains unclear. The CDR3 is 15 amino acids. The germline CDR1 and CDR2 sequences are SGHAT and FQNNGV. V was shortened by 0 bases and J by 4 bases, with 12 bases between the two germline ends. The CDR3: CASSLDSGWSTEAFF. CDR3 coding DNA: TGTGCCAGCAGCTTAGATTCTGGGTGGAGCACTGAAGCTTTCTTT.

This clonotype was recorded a few times. The gene calls are TRBV29-1 and TRBJ1-1; possibly TRBD1 for D (6 bases). The CDR3 totals 12 residues. Trimming stripped 7 bases from V and 0 bases from J, with 9 bases between. Germline CDR1 is SQVTM and CDR2 is ANQGSEA. The CDR3 DNA reads TGCAGCGCCGCAGGGGTGAACACTGAAGCTTTCTTT. Its protein is CSAAGVNTEAFF. Full variable domain (outside the CDR3, taken from reference TRBV29-1 and TRBJ1-1): SAVISQKPSRDICQRGTSLTIQCQVDSQVTMMFWYRQQPGQSLTLIATANQGSEATYESGFVIDKFPISRPNLTFSTLTVSNMSPEDSSIYLCSAAGVNTEAFFGQGTRLTVV.

The sample holds a few counts of this clonotype. This chain uses TRBV20-1 with TRBJ2-7; D unresolved. The CDR3 covers 11 residues. The germline V gene encodes CDR1 DFQATT and CDR2 SNEGSKA (reference sequence). The germline V and J ends were trimmed by 5 bases and 7 bases, with 12 bases remaining between them. CDR3 nucleotides: TGCAGTGCTCCAAGTCCCAGGGAGCAGTACTTC. Protein sequence: CSAPSPREQYF.

This clonotype was seen repeatedly, ten times or more. V is TRBV30 and J is TRBJ2-1; maybe TRBD2 (5 bases). V was shortened by 1 base and J by 0 bases, with 13 bases between the two germline ends. The germline gives CDR1 GTSNPN, CDR2 SVGIG (reference sequence). CDR3 length equals 16 residues. In DNA form, the CDR3 reads TGTGCCTGGAGTGCAACCGGACTGAGCTCCTACAATGAGCAGTTCTTC. Residues: CAWSATGLSSYNEQFF.

Many counts were recorded for this clonotype. The V call is TRBV12-3 or TRBV12-4, the J call TRBJ2-7, with D possibly TRBD1 on 6 matching bases. V lost 4 bases, J lost 2 bases, and 9 bases lay in between. The CDR3 has 13 amino acids. CDR3 region: CASSSDRAYEQYF. The CDR3 coding sequence is TGTGCCAGCAGTTCGGACAGAGCCTACGAGCAGTACTTC.

This clonotype was picked up one time. The chain is built from TRBV10-2 and TRBJ2-3; D gene unclear. The V gene's germline CDR1 is WSHSY and CDR2 SAAADI. Trimming left V 3 bases short and J 1 base short, with 8 bases between. The CDR3 totals 14 residues. Written as DNA, the CDR3 is TGCGCCAGCAGTGATAAAGAAGGCACAGATACGCAGTATTTT. Protein sequence: CASSDKEGTDTQYF.

As concerns this clonotype: Mismatch with germline at one junction end may stem from a read error. The chain combines TRBV9 with TRBJ1-1; no reliable D call. This CDR3 comprises 14 residues. The germline V gene has CDR1 SGDLS and CDR2 YYNGEE. The CDR3 nucleotides read TGTGTCAGCAGCGTAGAGCAATTGAACACTGAAGCTTTCTTT. It translates to CVSSVEQLNTEAFF.

The chain uses TRBV19 and TRBJ2-1; a weak D match, TRBD2 (5 bases). Germline CDR1 is LNHDA and CDR2 is SQIVND (reference sequence). V lost 5 bases and J lost 6, with 14 bases in between. The CDR3 contains 14 residues. In DNA form, the CDR3 reads TGTGCCAGTAGTTTCGGGGTTACTTTCAATGAGCAGTTCTTC. It encodes CASSFGVTFNEQFF. Based on the CDR3 plus reference TRBV19 and TRBJ2-1, the full variable domain is DGGITQSPKYLFRKEGQNVTLSCEQNLNHDAMYWYRQDPGQGLRLIYYSQIVNDFQKGDIAEGYSVSREKKESFPLTVTSAQKNPTAFYLCASSFGVTFNEQFFGPGTRLTVL.

This clonotype has more than one count but fewer than ten. This chain joins TRBV5-3 and TRBJ1-5; possible D gene TRBD1, 6 bases. TRBV5-3 is annotated as an ORF whose role is uncertain. Trimming stripped 0 bases from V and 2 bases from J, with 9 bases between. The CDR3 spans 15 residues. The chain's CDR3 is CARSLGRQGNQPQHF. The CDR3 DNA is TGTGCCAGAAGCTTGGGCCGACAGGGCAATCAGCCCCAGCATTTT.

This clonotype has ten or more counts. The chain is built from TRBV6-2 or TRBV6-3 and TRBJ1-5, with a weak D call TRBD1 (5 bases). Trimming took 4 bases from V and 7 from J, leaving 20 bases between them. There are 16 residues in the CDR3. The germline CDR1 and CDR2 sequences are MNHEY and SVGEGT. The DNA of the CDR3 is TGTGCCAGCAGTTTCTCGGGGCGGCTGCGGGAGCAGCCCCAGCATTTT. Translation: CASSFSGRLREQPQHF.

The CDR3 region has the DNA TGTGCCAGCAGCCAAGGAGGAGTGCGGGGGAACACCGGGGAGCTGTTTTTT. Translation: CASSQGGVRGNTGELFF. The genes are TRBV4-2 and TRBJ2-2; possibly TRBD2 for D (6 bases). The CDR3 totals 17 residues. Trimming stripped 1 base from V and 1 base from J, with 13 bases between. CDR1 and CDR2 from the germline V gene are LGHNA and YNFKEQ.

The chain joins TRBV11-2 to TRBJ2-1; 8 bases are a match to TRBD1. This CDR3 is 16 amino acids long. V lost 1 base, J lost 2 bases, and 4 bases stayed unmatched. Germline values: CDR1 SGHAT, CDR2 FQNNGV. The CDR3 DNA reads TGTGCCAGCAGCTTAGCAGGGACAGGTACCTACAATGAGCAGTTCTTC. Translating it yields CASSLAGTGTYNEQFF.

This rearrangement joins TRBV5-1 to TRBJ2-7; D gene uncertain. V was pared by 0 bases and J by 0 bases, with 7 bases between. CDR3 size: 14 residues. CDR1 and CDR2 (germline): SGHRS, YFSETQ. CDR3 nucleotides: TGCGCCAGCAGCTTGGAAGTCAGCTCCTACGAGCAGTACTTC. It is translated as CASSLEVSSYEQYF.

The chain uses TRBV12-3 or TRBV12-4 and TRBJ2-3, with 7 bases fitting TRBD1. Trimming cost V 5 bases and J 4 bases; bases outside gene matches: 9. The CDR3 sequence is 15 residues long. CDR3 sequence reads: CASSTYRGRADTQYF. The CDR3 DNA is TGTGCCAGCAGTACCTACAGGGGACGGGCAGATACGCAGTATTTT.

This clonotype was recorded many times. This chain links TRBV24-1 with TRBJ1-2, with D possibly TRBD1 on 5 matching bases. Per germline, CDR1 KGHDR and CDR2 SFDVKD. Between the trimmed V and J ends, which lost 4 bases and 7 bases, there was a span of 12 bases. This CDR3 is built from 13 residues. The CDR3 nucleotides are TGTGCCACCAGTGAAAACGACAGTTCTGGCTACACCTTC. This translates into CATSENDSSGYTF.

A remark on this clonotype: A much larger clone lies one base from this, so it may be a read error. This sequence joins TRBV29-1 and TRBJ2-7; 7 bases map to TRBD2. The length of the CDR3 is 12 residues. Germline lookup yields CDR1 SQVTM and CDR2 ANQGSEA. The CDR3 is CSVQAGAYKQYF. CDR3 bases: TGCAGCGTTCAGGCGGGAGCCTACAAGCAGTACTTC.

The V call is TRBV6-1, the J call TRBJ2-4; D not resolved. From germline, CDR1 is MNHNS and CDR2 SASEGT. The CDR3 runs 15 residues. V lost 1 base to trimming and J lost 4 bases, with 11 bases between them. CDR3 DNA sequence: TGTGCCAGCAGTGAAGATGGGGAAACGAAAAACATTCAGTACTTC. Its translation: CASSEDGETKNIQYF.

In this sample, this clonotype turned up a few times. The V call is TRBV19, the J call TRBJ1-5; 12 bases fit TRBD1. This CDR3 region has 15 residues. CDR1 LNHDA and CDR2 SQIVND come from the germline V gene (reference sequence). V was pared by 4 bases and J by 6 bases, with 4 bases of the junction left unmatched. CDR3 amino acids: CASSSRDRGLQPQHF. The CDR3 DNA follows: TGTGCCAGTAGTAGCCGGGACAGGGGGCTTCAGCCCCAGCATTTT.

This clonotype was counted a few times. The chain is built from TRBV6-6 and TRBJ2-7, with TRBD1 matching 7 bases. Germline loops: CDR1 MNHNY, CDR2 SVGAGI (reference sequence). The length of the CDR3 is 17 residues. Trimming at V came to 4 bases and at J to 0 bases, leaving 12 bases not matched to a gene. The CDR3 sequence: CASSSVPGTESSYEQYF. The CDR3 DNA reads as TGTGCCAGCAGTTCCGTCCCCGGGACAGAGAGCTCCTACGAGCAGTACTTC.

This clonotype appeared a single time. A read error may account for a junction end that differs from germline. The chain carries TRBV19 and TRBJ2-1, with 7 bases lining up with TRBD2. Germline CDR1 LNHDA, CDR2 SQIVND (reference sequence). The CDR3 loop spans 14 amino acids. The chain's CDR3 is CARSIGLADNEQFF. The CDR3 DNA sequence: TGTGCCAGAAGTATAGGGCTAGCGGACAATGAGCAGTTCTTC.

There are a few counts of this clonotype. CDR3 region: CASSLVGGLSTDTQYF. DNA for the CDR3: TGTGCCAGCAGCTTAGTCGGGGGCCTTAGCACAGATACGCAGTATTTT. V gene TRBV7-6 combines with J gene TRBJ2-3; D possibly matches TRBD1 or TRBD2 (6 bases each). Trimming cost V 1 base and J 0 bases, with 11 bases left between them. Germline loops: CDR1 SGHVS, CDR2 FNYEAQ. The length of the CDR3 is 16 residues.

This clonotype has only a few counts. The chain's CDR3 is CASSWQMGLGETQYF. DNA for the CDR3: TGTGCCAGCAGCTGGCAAATGGGCCTGGGGGAGACCCAGTACTTC. The chain uses TRBV7-8 and TRBJ2-5; D remains ambiguous. Trimming cost V 4 bases and J 5 bases, with 17 bases left between them. CDR1 and CDR2 from the germline V gene are SGHVS and FQNEAQ. The CDR3 runs to 15 residues.

This clonotype was seen more than once but under ten times. The chain uses TRBV29-1 and TRBJ2-1, with D possibly being TRBD2 (5 bases). Looked up from germline, CDR1 is SQVTM and CDR2 is ANQGSEA. V was pared by 3 bases and J by 0 bases, with 6 bases between. The CDR3 runs 13 residues. The CDR3 region has the DNA TGCAGCGTTGATGGGAGCTCCTACAATGAGCAGTTCTTC. Encoded protein: CSVDGSSYNEQFF.